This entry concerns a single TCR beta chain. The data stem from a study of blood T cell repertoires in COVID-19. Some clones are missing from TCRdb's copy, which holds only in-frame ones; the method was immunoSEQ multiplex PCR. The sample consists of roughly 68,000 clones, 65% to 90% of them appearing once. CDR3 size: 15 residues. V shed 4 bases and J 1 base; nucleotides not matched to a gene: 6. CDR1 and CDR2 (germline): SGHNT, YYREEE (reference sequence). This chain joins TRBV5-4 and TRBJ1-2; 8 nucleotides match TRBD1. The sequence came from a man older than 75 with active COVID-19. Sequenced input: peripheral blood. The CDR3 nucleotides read TGTGCCAGCAGCCCAGGACAGGGTGGTAACTATGGCTACACCTTC. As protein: CASSPGQGGNYGYTF. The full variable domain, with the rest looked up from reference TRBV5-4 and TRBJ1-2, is ETGVTQSPTHLIKTRGQQVTLRCSSQSGHNTVSWYQQALGQGPQFIFQYYREEENGRGNFPPRFSGLQFPNYSSELNVNALELDDSALYLCASSPGQGGNYGYTFGSGTRLTVV.